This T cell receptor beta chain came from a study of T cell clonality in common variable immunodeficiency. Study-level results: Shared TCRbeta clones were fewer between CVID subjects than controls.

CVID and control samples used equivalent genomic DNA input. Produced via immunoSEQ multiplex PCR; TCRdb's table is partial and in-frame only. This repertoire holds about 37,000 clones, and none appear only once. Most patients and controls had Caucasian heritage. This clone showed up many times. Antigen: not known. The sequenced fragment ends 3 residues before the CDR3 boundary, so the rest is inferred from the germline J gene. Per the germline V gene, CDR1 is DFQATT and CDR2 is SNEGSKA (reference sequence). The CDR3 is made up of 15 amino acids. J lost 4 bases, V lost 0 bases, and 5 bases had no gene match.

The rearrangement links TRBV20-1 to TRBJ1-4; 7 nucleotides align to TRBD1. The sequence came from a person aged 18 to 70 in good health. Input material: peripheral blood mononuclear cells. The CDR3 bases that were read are TGCAGTGCTAGAGATTACGGGACAGATAATGAAAAA. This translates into CSARDYGTDNEK. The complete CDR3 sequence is CSARDYGTDNEKLFF.